The 18 T cell receptor beta chains presented below share a single source sample, sequenced in a study of T cells in Graves' hyperthyroidism and ophthalmopathy. Amplification of TCR beta CDR3 regions used RNA as the template. Initially, a first-round RT-PCR of the TCR CDR3 employed the HTBI primer set. Each CDR3 protein gets one entry after TCRdb re-called the multiplex PCR reads with MiXCR. This sample yields under 350,000 distinct CDR3 sequences, of which more than 15% are seen a single time; over 45% belongs to the top ten. The sample was blood. The receptors were sampled from an older woman with Graves' ophthalmopathy.

As to this clonotype: A much larger clone is a single base away; this may be a read error. The chain employs TRBV5-5 and TRBJ2-1; a weak D match, TRBD2 (6 bases). Germline lookup yields CDR1 SGHKS and CDR2 YYEKEE (reference sequence). The germline V and J ends were trimmed by 4 bases and 10 bases, with 21 bases remaining between them. CDR3 length: 15 amino acids. The CDR3 DNA sequence: TGTGCCAGCAGCCCGGGAGCGGCGGTCGGGTTAGAGCAGTTCTTC. This translates into CASSPGAAVGLEQFF.

This clonotype has at least ten counts. This chain joins TRBV20-1 and TRBJ1-5, with 7 bases aligning to TRBD1. V shed 6 bases and J 6 bases; nucleotides not matched to a gene: 11. This CDR3 spans 14 amino acids. Per germline, CDR1 DFQATT and CDR2 SNEGSKA (reference sequence). The CDR3 DNA reads TGCAGTGCACAACAATTACAGGGGACTCAGCCCCAGCATTTT. Translated, it gives CSAQQLQGTQPQHF.

This clonotype showed up just a few times. The rearrangement links TRBV7-2 to TRBJ1-4; 7 bases line up with TRBD1. Looked up from germline, CDR1 is SGHTA and CDR2 is FQGNSA. Trimming at V came to 4 bases and at J to 5 bases, leaving 10 bases not matched to a gene. The CDR3 covers 16 residues. The CDR3 here is CASSSNRAGGNEKLFF. As DNA, the CDR3 is TGTGCCAGCAGCTCTAACCGGGCAGGGGGGAATGAAAAACTGTTTTTT.

The rearrangement links TRBV27 to TRBJ2-7; 7 nucleotides agree with TRBD2. The V segment lost 6 bases and the J segment 5 bases; nucleotides outside the gene matches: 16. The CDR3 covers 16 residues. Germline assignment: CDR1 MNHEY and CDR2 SMNVEV (reference sequence). The CDR3 region is CASSRMIGTIGHEQYF. CDR3 nucleotides: TGTGCCAGCAGCCGGATGATCGGGACTATCGGCCACGAGCAGTACTTC.

For this clonotype: A clone one base away is much larger, so this may be a read error. The chain has TRBV11-2 and TRBJ2-1; tentatively, D is TRBD1 or TRBD2 (6 bases each). In germline, CDR1 is SGHAT, CDR2 FQNNGV. The CDR3 extends over 15 amino acids. In nucleotides, the CDR3 is TGTGCCAGCAGTAGGGGGGCGAGCTCCTACAATGTGCAGTTCTTC. Encoded protein: CASSRGASSYNVQFF. Full variable domain (remainder filled in from reference TRBV11-2 and TRBJ2-1): EAGVAQSPRYKIIEKRQSVAFWCNPISGHATLYWYQQILGQGPKLLIQFQNNGVVDDSQLPKDRFSAERLKGVDSTLKIQPAKLEDSAVYLCASSRGASSYNVQFFGPGTRLTVL.

This clonotype has only a few counts. The V and J genes are TRBV19 and TRBJ2-1; 7 bases match TRBD2. CDR1 is LNHDA, CDR2 SQIVND, per germline (reference sequence). Germline trimming cut 5 bases from V and 7 bases from J; bases unmatched to any gene: 14. CDR3 length: 16 amino acids. The CDR3, as DNA: TGTGCCAGTAGTTCCTGGAGCGGGGACCGCAAAAATGAGCAGTTCTTC. Translated, it gives CASSSWSGDRKNEQFF.

This clonotype occurred a few times. The gene calls are TRBV6-1 and TRBJ1-5; perhaps TRBD1 as D (5 bases). The CDR3 is made up of 16 amino acids. Germline V gives CDR1 MNHNS, CDR2 SASEGT. The V and J ends lost 7 bases and 1 base respectively, with 17 bases between them. The DNA for the CDR3 is TGTGCCAGCAATCGGGACCGAATTGGGAGCAATCAGCCCCAGCATTTT. Encoded protein: CASNRDRIGSNQPQHF.

At least ten counts were recorded for this clonotype. The chain joins TRBV5-1 to TRBJ2-7; perhaps D is TRBD1 or TRBD2 (6 bases each). The CDR3 extends over 15 amino acids. Germline CDR1 reads SGHRS; CDR2 reads YFSETQ. The V gene lost 4 bases and the J gene lost 7 bases, with 21 bases spanning the gap. CDR3 DNA sequence: TGCGCCAGCAGCACAGGGCTAGCGACCGAGGGGGAGCAGTACTTC. This gives the protein CASSTGLATEGEQYF.

There are a few counts of this clonotype. V is TRBV10-2 and J is TRBJ1-2, with a tentative D call TRBD1 (5 bases). The germline CDR1 and CDR2 sequences are WSHSY and SAAADI. V was clipped by 5 bases and J by 5 bases, with 18 bases between them. The CDR3 length is 15 residues. In nucleotides, the CDR3 is TGCGCCAGCAGTATAAGTCTCGGGGCCCTGTATGGCTACACCTTC. It codes for CASSISLGALYGYTF.

The rearrangement links TRBV4-2 to TRBJ2-2, with D unresolved. Trimming pared 1 base from V and 1 base from J, leaving 7 bases between. The germline V gene has CDR1 LGHNA and CDR2 YNFKEQ. The CDR3 is made up of 15 amino acids. The chain's CDR3 is CASSQGVMNTGELFF. In nucleotides, the CDR3 is TGTGCCAGCAGCCAAGGGGTGATGAACACCGGGGAGCTGTTTTTT.

This clonotype has more than one count but fewer than ten. The chain is built from TRBV3-1 and TRBJ2-1, with 8 bases matching TRBD1. This CDR3 region has 15 residues. V was clipped by 5 bases and J by 7 bases; unmatched bases: 10. Germline lookup yields CDR1 LGHDT and CDR2 YNNKEL (reference sequence). The CDR3 DNA is TGTGCCAGCAGCACCCCCGGGACAGGTAGTAATGAGCAGTTCTTC. Translating gives CASSTPGTGSNEQFF.

The table lists this clonotype with many counts. The V call is TRBV3-1, the J call TRBJ1-2; D may be TRBD1 (5 bases). Trimming took off 4 bases at V and 10 bases at J, with 19 bases between the two ends. The germline V gene has CDR1 LGHDT and CDR2 YNNKEL (reference sequence). The CDR3 runs 14 residues. CDR3 region: CASSRGTVGVVYTF. CDR3 nucleotides: TGTGCCAGCAGCCGGGGGACGGTGGGAGTCGTCTACACCTTC.

A few counts support this clonotype. This chain connects TRBV6-1 to TRBJ1-6; no clear D gene. The CDR3 totals 14 residues. The V gene's germline CDR1 is MNHNS and CDR2 SASEGT. V was clipped by 6 bases and J by 14 bases, with 20 bases between them. CDR3 in DNA: TGTGCCAGCAGGCCAGACACCCAACAAATCACCCTCCACTTT. The encoded protein is CASRPDTQQITLHF.

In its sample, this clonotype was seen many times. This chain links TRBV7-2 with TRBJ2-5; TRBD2 aligns across 14 bases. J lost 4 bases, V lost 5 bases, and 9 bases had no gene match. Germline V gene sequence: CDR1 SGHTA, CDR2 FQGNSA. This CDR3 has 17 amino acids. The chain's CDR3 is CASSPTTSGGARETQYF. CDR3 DNA: TGTGCCAGCAGCCCAACGACTAGCGGGGGGGCCAGAGAGACCCAGTACTTC.

This clonotype was seen ten or more times. The gene calls are TRBV7-8 and TRBJ1-1, with D unresolved. The CDR3 spans 13 residues. V lost 5 bases and J 1 base, leaving 8 bases between the germline ends. Germline lookup yields CDR1 SGHVS and CDR2 FQNEAQ. The CDR3: CASSEQKNTEAFF. For the CDR3, the DNA is TGTGCCAGCAGCGAACAGAAGAACACTGAAGCTTTCTTT.

This clonotype has at least ten counts. The rearrangement joins TRBV29-1 to TRBJ2-1; D is possibly TRBD1 or TRBD2 (5 bases each). Germline CDR1 is SQVTM and CDR2 is ANQGSEA. CDR3 length: 12 amino acids. The germline V and J ends were trimmed by 6 bases and 5 bases, with 11 bases remaining between them. The CDR3 protein is CSVGTTNNEQFF. The CDR3 bases are TGCAGCGTCGGGACCACCAACAATGAGCAGTTCTTC.

There are a few counts of this clonotype. The chain joins TRBV6-1 to TRBJ2-1; D possibly uses TRBD1 or TRBD2 (5 bases each). CDR3 length: 15 residues. Germline assignment: CDR1 MNHNS and CDR2 SASEGT. V was shortened by 6 bases and J by 4 bases, with 16 bases between the two germline ends. The CDR3 region has the DNA TGTGCCAGCAGCCAACGGGGCCAGGGTTACAATGAGCAGTTCTTC. It codes for CASSQRGQGYNEQFF.

Many counts were recorded for this clonotype. The chain is built from TRBV18 and TRBJ2-5, with no clear D. Trimming took 1 base from V and 1 from J, leaving 4 bases between them. The CDR3 extends over 13 amino acids. The V gene's germline CDR1 is KGHSH and CDR2 LQKENI. Written as DNA, the CDR3 is TGTGCCAGCTCACCACAGGCCCAAGAGACCCAGTACTTC. It encodes CASSPQAQETQYF.